This record concerns one T cell receptor (beta chain) sequence. Its antigen is currently not known. No base qualities exist here, and no much larger clone lies one base off it. This sample was taken from a study of blood T cell repertoires in COVID-19 (dated by TCRdb to between 2020 and 2021). In the study overall: The collaborator samples originated in the United States, Italy and Spain and spanned the acute and convalescent phases of COVID-19. The prospective study material was composed of cDNA or gDNA derived from T cells, B-cell-depleted T cells, or PBMCs. Subjects who had been exposed to COVID-19, were actively infected with it, or had recovered from it provided the deeply sampled blood TCRbeta repertoires that made up the dataset. The repertoires were released in a freely available public database intended as a resource for research on the immune response to SARS-CoV-2. The samples were drawn from two sources: the first 160 participants of the ongoing ImmuneRACE study, and some 1,300 subjects contributed by 6 global collaborators. Sample metadata almost always included a de-identified subject ID, COVID-19 status, age in years and sex. Where HLA class I and class II types were available, the types were taken from metadata supplied by the sample provider, not from assay-based typing. What the authors observed across the whole study: The amount of clinical and demographic metadata varied by source and participant and was provided uncurated.

CDR1 is given as SEHNR and CDR2 as FQNEAQ, both from the germline V gene (reference sequence). Trimmed from V: 5 bases; trimmed from J: 5 bases; junction bases lacking a gene match: 9. The CDR3 contains 17 residues, cysteine and phenylalanine counted. Only the CDR3 DNA is retained, 51 bases long and in frame from the first base. TCRbeta CDR3 regions were amplified from genomic DNA using the immunoSEQ Assay, a bias-controlled multiplex PCR. Turning to the authors' computational methods: Within the assay, amplification of reference gene primers was used to estimate how many nucleated cells each sample contained. To quantify the absolute abundance of each unique TCRbeta CDR3 rearrangement, sequence reads were collapsed and filtered. Productive Simpson clonality was computed per sample as the square root of Simpson's diversity index over productive rearrangements. Entries here come from immuneACCESS through TCRdb and include only in-frame sequences with V and J called. Some clones fail to appear in such tables; in the studies checked, an unresolved V gene covers under half of the shortfall, and the cause of the remainder is unknown. V and J calls plus clone size are reproduced from that table; the DNA served to infer D and trimming. The sample profile shows under 400,000 clones; 89% of them were found once. The ten largest clones add up to 3% to 4.5% of the sample.

One collaborating source in Seattle enrolled patients during active infection and followed them longitudinally through the course of disease. Collaborating institutions collected whole blood in K2EDTA tubes following their own protocols. For TCRbeta analysis, collaborators shipped samples in one of three forms: frozen whole blood, isolated PBMCs, or DNA extracted from either of those sample types. The sequence links TRBV7-9 to TRBJ2-2; 12 central nucleotides agree with TRBD2. The TCR originated in a woman in her sixties with COVID-19, enrolled during active disease. What was sequenced was peripheral blood. The CDR3: CASSPRLAGVGTGELFF. The sequenced DNA: TGTGCCAGCAGCCCGAGACTAGCGGGGGTCGGGACCGGGGAGCTGTTTTTT.